The clone carrying this TCR beta chain was observed once. The data derive from a study of Ad26.COV2.S vaccination and SARS-CoV-2 variants. Study overall: As a participant in COV1001, the donor was in the Ad26.COV2.S trial arm.

Generated by immunoSEQ multiplex PCR, the TCRdb table keeps only in-frame clones and is missing some. The repertoire has 250,000 or so clones, around 88% of them found once; the top ten carry approximately 3%. Treatment reported: roughly 19 received Ad26.COV2.S at low or high dose, single or two shots; five or six received placebo; per-sample allocation not given. Following the first vaccine or placebo injection, samples were taken on day 63. CDR1 is MNHEY, CDR2 SVGEGT, per germline. This CDR3 has 18 amino acids. V lost 2 bases, J lost 3 bases, and 12 bases stayed unmatched. The V and J genes are TRBV6-2 or TRBV6-3 and TRBJ1-4; 7 nucleotides line up with TRBD1. This receptor was obtained from a person between 18 and 59 years old who received the Ad26.COV2.S COVID-19 vaccine or a placebo. The sequencing used peripheral blood, collected in a trial of Ad26.COV2.S vaccine versus placebo. CDR3 nucleotides: TGTGCCAGCAGTTACGTCTTGGGACAGCCCGCGGCTAATGAAAAACTGTTTTTT. It codes for CASSYVLGQPAANEKLFF.